The entry that follows covers one TCR beta chain sequence. Antigen: not known. The source of the sample is a study of cytomegalovirus exposure and HLA in healthy donors. The study, taken as a whole, reports: Later on, a genetic analysis was performed. It linked a missense variant in DCLRE1C with V- and J-gene trimming of TCR beta. Judged likely to be a sequencing artifact was a cluster of highly shared sequence variants. It was in a later analysis that TCR association rates were seen to vary by HLA locus, highest for DRB1 and lowest for HLA-C.

The PCR employed 60 Vbeta primers together with 13 Jbeta primers. Sequenced by immunoSEQ multiplex PCR; TCRdb stores in-frame clones only, minus some. The sample has fewer than 85,000 clones. Each donor was healthy, and each was a bone marrow donor. Material: PBMCs. The TCR originated in a man aged 45-65 years in good health and CMV-seropositive.

The CDR3 sequence is CASSSTGREGYTF. CDR3 bases: TGTGCCAGCAGTTCTACAGGGAGAGAGGGCTACACCTTC. J is TRBJ1-2 and V is TRBV28; D might be TRBD1 (6 bases). There are 13 residues in the CDR3. Trimming left V 4 bases short and J 8 bases short, with 14 bases between. Germline CDR1 and CDR2: MDHEN and SYDVKM.